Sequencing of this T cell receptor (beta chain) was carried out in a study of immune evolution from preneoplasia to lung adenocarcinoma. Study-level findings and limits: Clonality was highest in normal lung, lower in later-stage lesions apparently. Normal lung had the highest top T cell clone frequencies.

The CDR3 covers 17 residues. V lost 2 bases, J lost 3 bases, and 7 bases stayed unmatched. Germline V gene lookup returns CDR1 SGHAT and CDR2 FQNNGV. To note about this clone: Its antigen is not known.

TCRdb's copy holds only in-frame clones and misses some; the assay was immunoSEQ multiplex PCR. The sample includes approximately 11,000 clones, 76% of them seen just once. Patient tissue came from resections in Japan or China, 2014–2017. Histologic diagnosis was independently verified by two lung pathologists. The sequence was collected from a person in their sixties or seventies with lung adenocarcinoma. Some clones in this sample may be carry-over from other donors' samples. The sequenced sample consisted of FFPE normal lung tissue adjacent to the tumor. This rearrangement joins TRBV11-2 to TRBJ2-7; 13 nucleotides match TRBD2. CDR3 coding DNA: TGTGCCAGCAGCTTAAGGAGTGGGACTAGCGGGAACTACGAGCAGTACTTC. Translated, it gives CASSLRSGTSGNYEQYF.